The source of this T cell receptor (beta chain) is a study of blood T cell repertoires in COVID-19. Whole-study context: T cells, B-cell-depleted T cells, or PBMCs supplied cDNA or gDNA.

Method: immunoSEQ multiplex PCR; TCRdb's copy keeps in-frame clones and lacks some. The sample records around 70,000 clones, more than 75% being singletons. The clonotype originates from a human donor in a cohort sampled during active COVID-19. Sequencing was done on a sample of peripheral blood.

DNA for the CDR3: TGTGCCAGCTCACCACCGGTGGACACCCCATATGGCTACACCTTC. The encoded protein is CASSPPVDTPYGYTF. The rearrangement joins TRBV18 to TRBJ1-2; a possible D gene is TRBD1 (5 bases). The ends were cut back, 0 bases at V and 5 bases at J, with 13 bases in the middle. From germline, CDR1 is KGHSH and CDR2 LQKENI. The CDR3 contains 15 residues.